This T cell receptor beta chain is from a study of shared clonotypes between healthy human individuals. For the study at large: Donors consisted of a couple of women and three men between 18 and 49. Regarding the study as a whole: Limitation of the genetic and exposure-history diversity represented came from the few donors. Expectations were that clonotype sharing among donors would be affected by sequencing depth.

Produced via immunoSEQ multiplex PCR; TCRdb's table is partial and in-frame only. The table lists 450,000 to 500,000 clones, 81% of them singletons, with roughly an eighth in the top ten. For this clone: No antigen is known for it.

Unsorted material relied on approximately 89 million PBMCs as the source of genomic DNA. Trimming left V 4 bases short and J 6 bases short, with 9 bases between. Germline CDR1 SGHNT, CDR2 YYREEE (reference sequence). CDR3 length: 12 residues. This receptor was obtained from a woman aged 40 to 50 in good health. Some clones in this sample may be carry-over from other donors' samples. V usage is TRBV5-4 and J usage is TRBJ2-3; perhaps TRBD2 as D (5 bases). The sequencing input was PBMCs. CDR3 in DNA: TGTGCCAGCAGCAGGACTTCGGATACGCAGTATTTT. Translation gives CASSRTSDTQYF.